Presented here are 24 T cell receptor beta chains from one specimen sequenced in a study of T cell responses to AZD1222 COVID-19 vaccine. The assay was immunoSEQ multiplex PCR, and TCRdb's table has in-frame clones only and misses some. This table has 200,000 or so clones, almost 95% appearing once. The sample here was peripheral blood, taken on day 0 of AZD1222 vaccination. These TCRs come from an adult in good health.

The V gene is TRBV4-2, the J gene TRBJ2-3; D might be TRBD1 (6 bases). Looked up from germline, CDR1 is LGHNA and CDR2 is YNFKEQ. With 0 bases removed from V and 0 bases from J, the gap between germline ends came to 10 bases. CDR3 length: 16 residues. The CDR3 DNA reads as TGTGCCAGCAGCCAAGATACAAGGGGGAGCACAGATACGCAGTATTTT. It specifies CASSQDTRGSTDTQYF.

This clone came up once. The chain combines TRBV28 with TRBJ1-2; D might be TRBD1 (5 bases). In germline, CDR1 is MDHEN, CDR2 SYDVKM. Between the trimmed V and J ends, which lost 11 bases and 10 bases, there was a span of 14 bases. The CDR3 is 10 amino acids. CDR3 sequence reads: CASSRGVYTF. CDR3 bases: TGTGCCTCTTCACGAGGGGTCTACACCTTC.

This rearrangement joins TRBV6-5 to TRBJ1-4; no firm D call. Germline V gives CDR1 MNHEY, CDR2 SVGAGI. This CDR3 region has 13 residues. Trimming cost V 8 bases and J 4 bases, with 11 bases left between them. The CDR3 nucleotides read TGTGCCAGCCGACTGGGCAGTAATGAAAAACTGTTTTTT. This encodes CASRLGSNEKLFF.

The chain is built from TRBV5-1 and TRBJ1-2; the D gene is possibly TRBD1 (5 bases). The CDR3 extends over 14 amino acids. The germline V gene has CDR1 SGHRS and CDR2 YFSETQ. Deletions cut 0 bases from V and 4 bases from J, with 10 bases between. The CDR3 DNA follows: TGCGCCAGCAGCTTGGAAGGGGACCTCTATGGCTACACCTTC. Residues: CASSLEGDLYGYTF.

The V gene is TRBV11-1, the J gene TRBJ2-3, with D perhaps TRBD2 (5 bases). Looked up from germline, CDR1 is SGHAT and CDR2 is FQDESV (reference sequence). This CDR3 is built from 15 residues. Trimming left V 5 bases short and J 2 bases short, with 14 bases between. CDR3: CASSPPVRATDTQYF. CDR3 nucleotides: TGTGCCAGCAGCCCACCGGTGCGGGCCACAGATACGCAGTATTTT. Together with reference TRBV11-1 and TRBJ2-3, the CDR3 gives the full variable domain: EAEVAQSPRYKITEKSQAVAFWCDPISGHATLYWYRQILGQGPELLVQFQDESVVDDSQLPKDRFSAERLKGVDSTLKIQPAELGDSAMYLCASSPPVRATDTQYFGPGTRLTVL.

The chain combines TRBV9 with TRBJ2-3; 13 bases are shared with TRBD2. Per the germline V gene, CDR1 is SGDLS and CDR2 is YYNGEE. Trimming at V came to 3 bases and at J to 0 bases, leaving 16 bases not matched to a gene. The CDR3 totals 21 residues. CDR3 sequence reads: CASSALRGGTSGTLSTDTQYF. CDR3 in DNA: TGTGCCAGCAGCGCGCTTCGTGGTGGGACTAGCGGGACTCTTAGCACAGATACGCAGTATTTT.

The rearrangement joins TRBV10-3 to TRBJ1-6, with 7 positions matching TRBD1. The CDR3 spans 15 residues. Germline V gene data show CDR1 as ENHRY and CDR2 as SYGVKD. V was pared by 7 bases and J by 5 bases, with 8 bases of the junction left unmatched. CDR3 residues: CAIKTGTADNSPLHF. The CDR3 nucleotides are TGTGCCATCAAAACCGGGACAGCGGATAATTCACCCCTCCACTTT.

The chain is built from TRBV11-2 and TRBJ1-2; D not resolved. The CDR3 runs to 13 residues. V shed 2 bases and J shed 2 bases, with 6 bases lying between them. Germline V lookup: CDR1 SGHAT, CDR2 FQNNGV. CDR3 coding DNA: TGTGCCAGCAGCTTATCAGGAAACTATGGCTACACCTTC. Translation gives CASSLSGNYGYTF. Using reference TRBV11-2 and TRBJ1-2 for the parts outside the CDR3, the full variable domain is EAGVAQSPRYKIIEKRQSVAFWCNPISGHATLYWYQQILGQGPKLLIQFQNNGVVDDSQLPKDRFSAERLKGVDSTLKIQPAKLEDSAVYLCASSLSGNYGYTFGSGTRLTVV.

This clone was seen once. In the same sample, other DNA sequences code for this CDR3. This chain uses TRBV19 with TRBJ1-1; D is ambiguous. Trimming left V 0 bases short and J 0 bases short, with 5 bases between. This CDR3 has 14 amino acids. Germline V lookup: CDR1 LNHDA, CDR2 SQIVND (reference sequence). The CDR3 DNA is TGTGCCAGTAGTATAGACTCTCTGAACACTGAAGCTTTCTTT. It codes for CASSIDSLNTEAFF. Complete variable domain (other parts from reference TRBV19 and TRBJ1-1): DGGITQSPKYLFRKEGQNVTLSCEQNLNHDAMYWYRQDPGQGLRLIYYSQIVNDFQKGDIAEGYSVSREKKESFPLTVTSAQKNPTAFYLCASSIDSLNTEAFFGQGTRLTVV.

The CDR3 sequence is CASRDAWATEAFF. The CDR3 DNA is TGTGCCAGTAGGGATGCCTGGGCCACTGAAGCTTTCTTT. This chain connects TRBV19 to TRBJ1-1; D not certain. Trimming pared 6 bases from V and 4 bases from J, leaving 12 bases between. Germline V CDR1 and CDR2: LNHDA, SQIVND (reference sequence). There are 13 residues in the CDR3.

This chain links TRBV9 with TRBJ2-3, with D uncertain. Per germline, CDR1 SGDLS and CDR2 YYNGEE. The V gene lost 2 bases and the J gene lost 6 bases, with 19 bases spanning the gap. The CDR3 is 16 amino acids. The CDR3 spells CASSVAFGGEMDTQYF. Written as DNA, the CDR3 is TGTGCCAGCAGCGTCGCCTTCGGCGGTGAAATGGATACGCAGTATTTT.

This chain joins TRBV18 and TRBJ1-1; D ambiguous. V lost 6 bases to trimming and J lost 4 bases, with 9 bases between them. Germline V gene data show CDR1 as KGHSH and CDR2 as LQKENI. The CDR3 is made up of 12 amino acids. The CDR3 DNA reads as TGTGCCAGCTCCGAGTACCCCACTGAAGCTTTCTTT. This encodes CASSEYPTEAFF.

J is TRBJ1-1 and V is TRBV28; perhaps TRBD1 as D (6 bases). The CDR3 contains 18 residues. Trimming removed 2 bases from V and 3 bases from J, with 22 bases in between. CDR1 and CDR2 (germline): MDHEN, SYDVKM. The CDR3 DNA follows: TGTGCCAGCAGTTTACCCTACCCCCGTCCGGGGGCTGACACTGAAGCTTTCTTT. It translates to CASSLPYPRPGADTEAFF. The whole variable domain, filled in from reference TRBV28 and TRBJ1-1, reads DVKVTQSSRYLVKRTGEKVFLECVQDMDHENMFWYRQDPGLGLRLIYFSYDVKMKEKGDIPEGYSVSREKKERFSLILESASTNQTSMYLCASSLPYPRPGADTEAFFGQGTRLTVV.

The chain carries TRBV6-6 and TRBJ1-2, with D maybe TRBD1 (5 bases). V lost 5 bases, J lost 2 bases, and 15 bases lay in between. Looked up from germline, CDR1 is MNHNY and CDR2 is SVGAGI (reference sequence). CDR3 size: 15 residues. The CDR3 region is CASSPMGENNYGYTF. Written as DNA, the CDR3 is TGTGCCAGCAGTCCTATGGGGGAAAACAACTATGGCTACACCTTC.

This chain links TRBV5-6 with TRBJ1-3, with D perhaps TRBD1 (6 bases). Germline CDR1 reads SGHDT; CDR2 reads YYEEEE. V lost 3 bases to trimming and J lost 0 bases, with 16 bases between them. The CDR3 sequence is 17 residues long. CDR3 residues: CASSSAGGVGSGNTIYF. The DNA of the CDR3 is TGTGCCAGCAGCTCGGCGGGGGGCGTAGGCTCTGGAAACACCATATATTTT.

The chain has TRBV29-1 and TRBJ2-1; no clear D gene. Germline V lookup: CDR1 SQVTM, CDR2 ANQGSEA. Deletions cut 7 bases from V and 3 bases from J, with 13 bases between. The CDR3 totals 13 residues. The CDR3 DNA sequence: TGCAGCGGTGGTCAACTGGACTACAATGAGCAGTTCTTC. Its translation is CSGGQLDYNEQFF.

This rearrangement joins TRBV7-9 to TRBJ1-1; 7 bases match TRBD1. Per the germline V gene, CDR1 is SEHNR and CDR2 is FQNEAQ (reference sequence). Trimming at V came to 5 bases and at J to 7 bases, leaving 1 base not matched to a gene. There are 11 residues in the CDR3. Here the CDR3 DNA reads TGTGCCAGCAGCGGGACAGTTGAAGCTTTCTTT. It is translated as CASSGTVEAFF.

The rearrangement links TRBV29-1 to TRBJ1-1; D is possibly TRBD1 (5 bases). The V and J ends lost 4 bases and 2 bases respectively, with 11 bases between them. This CDR3 region has 13 residues. CDR1 and CDR2 (germline): SQVTM, ANQGSEA. In DNA, the CDR3 is TGCAGCGTTGGTTTCGACAGCAACACTGAAGCTTTCTTT. This encodes CSVGFDSNTEAFF.

The gene calls are TRBV15 and TRBJ2-7, with D hard to call. Germline assignment: CDR1 LNHNV and CDR2 YYDKDF (reference sequence). The CDR3 runs to 13 residues. V was trimmed by 8 bases and J by 1 base, leaving 12 bases between them. The CDR3 DNA is TGTGCCACCGGTTTCGCTGTTTCCTACGAGCAGTACTTC. It yields the protein CATGFAVSYEQYF.

The chain has TRBV5-1 and TRBJ2-2, with 15 bases aligning to TRBD2. The germline CDR1 and CDR2 sequences are SGHRS and YFSETQ. The CDR3 sequence is 20 residues long. With 4 bases clipped from V and 3 bases from J, the junction kept 13 bases outside the gene matches. Here the CDR3 DNA reads TGCGCCAGCAGCAGCCGGACTAGCGGGAGGGGTCAAGGGTACACCGGGGAGCTGTTTTTT. Translation gives CASSSRTSGRGQGYTGELFF.

V and J are TRBV10-2 and TRBJ1-5, with unresolved D. The CDR3 runs to 13 residues. In germline, CDR1 is WSHSY, CDR2 SAAADI. V lost 2 bases to trimming and J lost 7 bases, with 9 bases between them. CDR3 region: CASSEGGHQPQHF. The CDR3 nucleotides read TGCGCCAGCAGTGAGGGCGGTCACCAGCCCCAGCATTTT.

J is TRBJ2-3 and V is TRBV28; D is undetermined. This CDR3 region has 14 residues. The germline CDR1 and CDR2 sequences are MDHEN and SYDVKM. Trimming shortened V by 3 bases and J by 7 bases, and 14 bases separated the two germline ends. CDR3 protein: CASSLSYPQNTQYF. CDR3 sequence (DNA): TGTGCCAGCAGTTTGTCGTATCCACAGAATACGCAGTATTTT.

V and J are TRBV28 and TRBJ1-3; 7 bases fit TRBD1. Germline CDR1 reads MDHEN; CDR2 reads SYDVKM. Unmatched junction bases numbered 7, after V lost 5 bases and J lost 0 bases. The CDR3 loop spans 16 amino acids. CDR3 protein: CASSVLDRASGNTIYF. The CDR3 bases are TGTGCCAGCAGTGTCTTAGACAGGGCCTCTGGAAACACCATATATTTT.

The chain couples TRBV6-5 to TRBJ2-3; 9 bases fit TRBD2. The CDR3 has 15 amino acids. J gave up 1 base and V 6 bases, and 5 bases lay outside the gene matches. Germline-derived CDR1 and CDR2 are MNHEY and SVGAGI. CDR3 residues: CASRGGRVGTDTQYF. CDR3 nucleotides: TGTGCCAGCAGGGGCGGGAGGGTCGGCACAGATACGCAGTATTTT.